This record covers a single T cell receptor (beta chain). Other nucleotide sequences from this sample produce the same CDR3. This sample stems from a study of blood T cell repertoires in COVID-19. Authors' processing steps: Reference gene primers were amplified, and this amplification served to estimate nucleated cell counts. Repertoires were generated with immunoSEQ multiplex PCR, while TCRdb's copy carries only in-frame clones and drops some. Clonal size and the V and J genes are those of that table, whereas D and trimming came from the DNA. The repertoire holds about 74,000 clones, with approximately 76% as singletons. Germline CDR1 reads SGHNT; CDR2 reads YYREEE (reference sequence). CDR3 length equals 13 residues. Trimming took off 2 bases at V and 5 bases at J, with 10 bases between the two ends.

V usage is TRBV5-4 and J usage is TRBJ1-2; maybe TRBD1 (5 bases). Sequencing was performed on peripheral blood. This sequence originates from an older man with active or convalescent COVID-19. The chain's CDR3 is CASSFSGDYGYTF. CDR3 DNA sequence: TGTGCCAGCAGCTTCTCGGGGGATTATGGCTACACCTTC.